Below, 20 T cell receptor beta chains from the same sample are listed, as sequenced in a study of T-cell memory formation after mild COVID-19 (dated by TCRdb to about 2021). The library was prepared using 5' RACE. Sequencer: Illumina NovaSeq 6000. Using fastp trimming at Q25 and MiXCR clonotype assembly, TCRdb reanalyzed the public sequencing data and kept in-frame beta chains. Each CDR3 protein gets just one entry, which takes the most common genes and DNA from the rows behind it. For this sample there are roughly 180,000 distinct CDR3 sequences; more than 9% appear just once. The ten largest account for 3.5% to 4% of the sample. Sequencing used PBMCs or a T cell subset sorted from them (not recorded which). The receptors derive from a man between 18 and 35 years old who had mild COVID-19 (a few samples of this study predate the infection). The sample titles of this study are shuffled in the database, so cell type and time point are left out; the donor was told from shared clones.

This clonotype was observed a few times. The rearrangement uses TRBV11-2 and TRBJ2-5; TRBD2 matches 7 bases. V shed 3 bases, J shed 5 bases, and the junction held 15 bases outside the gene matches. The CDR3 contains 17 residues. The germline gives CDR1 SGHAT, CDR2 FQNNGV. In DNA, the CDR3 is TGTGCCAGCAGCTTGGGTTCTCTGGCGGGGGATCGGGAGACCCAGTACTTC. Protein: CASSLGSLAGDRETQYF.

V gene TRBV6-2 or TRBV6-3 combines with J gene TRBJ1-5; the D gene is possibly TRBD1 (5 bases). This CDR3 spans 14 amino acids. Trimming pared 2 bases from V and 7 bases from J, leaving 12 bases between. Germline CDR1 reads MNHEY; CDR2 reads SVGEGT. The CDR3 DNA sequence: TGTGCCAGCAGTTACGACGGTGAGGGGCAGCCCCAGCATTTT. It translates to CASSYDGEGQPQHF.

CDR3 nucleotide sequence: TGTGCCAGCAGCTTAAACGAGAACTATGGCTACACCTTC. It codes for CASSLNENYGYTF. This rearrangement joins TRBV7-3 to TRBJ1-2; D uncertain. V was cut by 1 base and J by 2 bases, with 5 bases left in between. Germline CDR1 is SGHTA and CDR2 is FQGTGA. CDR3 length equals 13 residues.

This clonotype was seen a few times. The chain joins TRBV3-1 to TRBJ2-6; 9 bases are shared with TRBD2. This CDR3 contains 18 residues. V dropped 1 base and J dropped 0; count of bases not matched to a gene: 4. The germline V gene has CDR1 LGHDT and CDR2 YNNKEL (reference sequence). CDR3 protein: CASSQAIAGASGANVLTF. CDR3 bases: TGTGCCAGCAGCCAAGCTATAGCGGGGGCCTCTGGGGCCAACGTCCTGACTTTC.

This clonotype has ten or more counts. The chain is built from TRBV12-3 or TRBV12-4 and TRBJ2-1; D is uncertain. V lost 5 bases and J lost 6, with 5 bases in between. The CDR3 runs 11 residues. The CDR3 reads CASSPRNEQFF. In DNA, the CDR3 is TGTGCCAGCAGTCCCCGCAATGAGCAGTTCTTC.

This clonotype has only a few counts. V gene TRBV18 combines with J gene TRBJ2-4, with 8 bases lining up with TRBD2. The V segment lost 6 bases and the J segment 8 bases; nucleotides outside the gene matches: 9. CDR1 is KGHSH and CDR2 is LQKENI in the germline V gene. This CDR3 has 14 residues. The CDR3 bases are TGTGCCAGCTCTCGAGGCGGGGGGCCAGACATTCAGTACTTC. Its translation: CASSRGGGPDIQYF.

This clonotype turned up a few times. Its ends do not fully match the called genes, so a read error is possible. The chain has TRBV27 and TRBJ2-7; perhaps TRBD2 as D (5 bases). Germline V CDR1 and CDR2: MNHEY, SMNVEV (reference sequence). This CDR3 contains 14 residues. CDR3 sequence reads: CASRLMTNSYEQYF. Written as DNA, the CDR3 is TGTGCCAGCCGTTTGATGACTAATTCCTACGAGCAGTACTTC.

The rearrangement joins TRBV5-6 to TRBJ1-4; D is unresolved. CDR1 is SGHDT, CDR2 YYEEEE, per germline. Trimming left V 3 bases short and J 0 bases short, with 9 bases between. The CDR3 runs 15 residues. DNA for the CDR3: TGTGCCAGCAGCTCGGCCCTCACAACTAATGAAAAACTGTTTTTT. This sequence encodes CASSSALTTNEKLFF.

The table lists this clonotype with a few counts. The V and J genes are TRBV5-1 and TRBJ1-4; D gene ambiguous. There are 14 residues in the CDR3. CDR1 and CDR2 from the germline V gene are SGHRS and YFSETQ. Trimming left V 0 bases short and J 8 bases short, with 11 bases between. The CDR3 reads CASSLGRTREKLFF. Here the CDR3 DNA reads TGCGCCAGCAGCTTGGGGCGGACGAGGGAAAAACTGTTTTTT.

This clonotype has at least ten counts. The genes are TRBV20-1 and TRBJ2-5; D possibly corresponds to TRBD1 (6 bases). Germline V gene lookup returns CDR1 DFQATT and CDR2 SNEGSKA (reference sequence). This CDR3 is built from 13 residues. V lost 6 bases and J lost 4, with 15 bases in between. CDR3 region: CSAIRGGGETQYF. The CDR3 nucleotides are TGCAGTGCCATCAGGGGTGGCGGAGAGACCCAGTACTTC.

Written as DNA, the CDR3 is TGTGCCAGCATGGTGGGGGCTGGGGTCGAGCAGTACGTC. This translates into CASMVGAGVEQYV. The V and J genes are TRBV6-6 and TRBJ2-7; maybe TRBD1 (6 bases). The length of the CDR3 is 13 residues. The V gene lost 7 bases and the J gene lost 6 bases, with 16 bases spanning the gap. CDR1 and CDR2 (germline): MNHNY, SVGAGI (reference sequence).

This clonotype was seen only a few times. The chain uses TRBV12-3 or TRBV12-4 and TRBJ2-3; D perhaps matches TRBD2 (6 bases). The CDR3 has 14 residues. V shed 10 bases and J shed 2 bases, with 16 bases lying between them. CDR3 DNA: TGTGCCACCTCACTTGGGGGGTACACAGATACGCAGTATTTT. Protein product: CATSLGGYTDTQYF.

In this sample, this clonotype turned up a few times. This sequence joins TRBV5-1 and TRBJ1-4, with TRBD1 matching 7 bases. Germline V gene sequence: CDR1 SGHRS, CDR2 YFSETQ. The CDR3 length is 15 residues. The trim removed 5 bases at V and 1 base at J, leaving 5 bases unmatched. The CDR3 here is CASSHNRGTNEKLFF. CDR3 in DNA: TGCGCCAGCAGTCATAACAGGGGAACTAATGAAAAACTGTTTTTT.

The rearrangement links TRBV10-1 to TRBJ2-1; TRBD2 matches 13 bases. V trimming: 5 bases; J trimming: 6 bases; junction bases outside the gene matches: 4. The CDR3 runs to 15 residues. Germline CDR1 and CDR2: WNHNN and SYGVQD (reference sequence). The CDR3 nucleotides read TGCGCCAGCAGTACTGGACTAGCGGGGGTCAATGAGCAGTTCTTC. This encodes CASSTGLAGVNEQFF.

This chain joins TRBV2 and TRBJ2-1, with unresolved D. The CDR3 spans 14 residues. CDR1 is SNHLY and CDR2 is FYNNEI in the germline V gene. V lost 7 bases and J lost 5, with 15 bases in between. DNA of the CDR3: TGTGCCAGCATGACTTCTGAGATCCACAATGAGCAGTTCTTC. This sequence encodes CASMTSEIHNEQFF.

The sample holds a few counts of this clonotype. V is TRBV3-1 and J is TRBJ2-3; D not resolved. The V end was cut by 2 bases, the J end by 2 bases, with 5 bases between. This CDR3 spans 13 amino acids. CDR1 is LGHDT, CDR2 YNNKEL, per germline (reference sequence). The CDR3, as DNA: TGTGCCAGCAGCCAACGCGCCACAGATACGCAGTATTTT. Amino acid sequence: CASSQRATDTQYF.

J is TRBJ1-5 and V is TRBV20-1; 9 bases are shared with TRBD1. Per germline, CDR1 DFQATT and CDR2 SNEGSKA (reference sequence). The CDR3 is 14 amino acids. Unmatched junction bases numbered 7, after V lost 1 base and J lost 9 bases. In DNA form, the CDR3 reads TGCAGTGCTAGAGCACAGGGGGCTTTGGGGCCCCAGCATTTT. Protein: CSARAQGALGPQHF.

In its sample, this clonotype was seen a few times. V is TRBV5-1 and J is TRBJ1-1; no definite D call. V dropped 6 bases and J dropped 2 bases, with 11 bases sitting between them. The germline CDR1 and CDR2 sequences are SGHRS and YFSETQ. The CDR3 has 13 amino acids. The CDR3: CASTRLENTEAFF. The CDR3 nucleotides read TGCGCCAGCACCAGGCTGGAAAACACTGAAGCTTTCTTT.

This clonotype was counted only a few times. CDR3 in DNA: TGCAGTGCCCTAGAGTGGCGGGGGGCTCGCTACGAGCAGTACTTC. Encoded protein: CSALEWRGARYEQYF. This rearrangement joins TRBV20-1 to TRBJ2-7, with 8 bases aligning to TRBD2. J gave up 3 bases and V 6 bases, and 13 bases lay outside the gene matches. This CDR3 spans 15 amino acids. The germline V gene encodes CDR1 DFQATT and CDR2 SNEGSKA (reference sequence).

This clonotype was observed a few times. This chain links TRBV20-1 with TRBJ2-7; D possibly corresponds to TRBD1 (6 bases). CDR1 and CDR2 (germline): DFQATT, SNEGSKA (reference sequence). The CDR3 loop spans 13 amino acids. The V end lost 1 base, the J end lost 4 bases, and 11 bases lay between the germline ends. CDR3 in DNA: TGCAGTGCTAGAGCAAGCAGGGGATACGAGCAGTACGTC. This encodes CSARASRGYEQYV.